The 4 T cell receptor beta chains below all came from one sample that was sequenced in a study of memory CD4+ T cells and cytomegalovirus serostatus. Repertoires were generated with immunoSEQ multiplex PCR, while TCRdb's copy carries only in-frame clones and drops some. The sample lists tens of thousands of clones, around four fifths occurring once. Single viable CD3+CD4+CD8-CD45RO+ cells were sorted as the memory CD4+ T cells. The material sequenced was memory CD4+ T cells from blood. The receptors were sampled from an adult in good health and CMV-seronegative.

V and J are TRBV27 and TRBJ2-1, with D unresolved. CDR1 MNHEY and CDR2 SMNVEV come from the germline V gene (reference sequence). V was trimmed by 0 bases and J by 5 bases, leaving 11 bases between them. The CDR3 is 15 residues long. The CDR3 bases are TGTGCCAGCAGTTTATCGAGTGGCAGAAACAATGAGCAGTTCTTC. This codes for CASSLSSGRNNEQFF.

CDR3 sequence reads: CASSPSTSGANTGELFF. Written as DNA, the CDR3 is TGTGCCAGCAGTCCCTCGACTAGCGGCGCGAACACCGGGGAGCTGTTTTTT. This chain links TRBV27 with TRBJ2-2; 9 bases agree with TRBD2. The V gene's germline CDR1 is MNHEY and CDR2 SMNVEV (reference sequence). CDR3 size: 17 residues. V shed 5 bases and J 0 bases; nucleotides not matched to a gene: 7.

V usage is TRBV2 and J usage is TRBJ1-2; D is unclear. V was trimmed by 4 bases and J by 5 bases, leaving 8 bases between them. The CDR3 runs to 12 residues. From germline, CDR1 is SNHLY and CDR2 FYNNEI. CDR3 sequence (DNA): TGTGCCAGCAGTGCCAGGAAATATGGCTACACCTTC. Encoded protein: CASSARKYGYTF.

The V and J genes are TRBV6-5 and TRBJ2-3; possibly TRBD1 or TRBD2 for D (5 bases each). This CDR3 is built from 13 residues. CDR1 is MNHEY, CDR2 SVGAGI, per germline. V gave up 2 bases and J gave up 6 bases, with 9 bases separating them. The CDR3 sequence is CASSYGAGDTQYF. In DNA form, the CDR3 reads TGTGCCAGCAGTTACGGGGCGGGCGATACGCAGTATTTT.